This section outlines one TCR beta chain sequence together with its context. Antigen specificity is unknown. This sample is part of a study of shared clonotypes between healthy human individuals. Method: immunoSEQ multiplex PCR; TCRdb's copy keeps in-frame clones and lacks some. The data hold about 2.4 million clones, with over 85% observed a single time. Germline V gene sequence: CDR1 ENHRY, CDR2 SYGVKD. This CDR3 is 13 amino acids long. The ends were cut back, 0 bases at V and 11 bases at J, with 13 bases in the middle. Findings and caveats of the study: How much donors shared clonotypes was expected to be affected by sequencing depth.

Sequenced input: naive CD4+ T cells from PBMCs. The subset: CD45RA+ positively selected. The receptor's source is a man aged 18-30 years in good health. Some clones in this sample may be carry-over from other donors' samples. The V call is TRBV10-3, the J call TRBJ1-1; D unresolved. The CDR3 protein is CAISESHGMGAFF. Written as DNA, the CDR3 is TGTGCCATCAGTGAGTCTCACGGAATGGGGGCTTTCTTT.